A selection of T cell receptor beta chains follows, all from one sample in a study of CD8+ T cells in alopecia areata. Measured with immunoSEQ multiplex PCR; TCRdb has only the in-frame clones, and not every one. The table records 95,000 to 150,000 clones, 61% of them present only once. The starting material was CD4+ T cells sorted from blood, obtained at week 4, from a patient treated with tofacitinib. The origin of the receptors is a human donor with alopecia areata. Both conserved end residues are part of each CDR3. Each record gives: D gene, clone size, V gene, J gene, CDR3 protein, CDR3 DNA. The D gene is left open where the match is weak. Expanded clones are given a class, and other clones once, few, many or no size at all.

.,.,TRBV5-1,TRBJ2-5,CASSLSVQGPAETQYF,TGCGCCAGCAGCTTGTCGGTACAGGGACCGGCGGAGACCCAGTACTTC
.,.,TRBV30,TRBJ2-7,CAGTGAYEQYF,TGTGCCGGGACGGGCGCCTACGAGCAGTACTTC
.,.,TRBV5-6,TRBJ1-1,CASSFLGENTEAFF,TGTGCCAGCAGCTTCCTCGGGGAGAACACTGAAGCTTTCTTT
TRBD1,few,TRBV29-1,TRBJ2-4,CSVEAQGSKNIQYF,TGCAGCGTTGAGGCACAGGGGTCCAAAAACATTCAGTACTTC
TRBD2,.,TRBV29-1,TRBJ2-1,CSAQARSGRASSYNEQFF,TGCAGCGCACAGGCGAGGAGCGGGAGGGCCTCGTCCTACAATGAGCAGTTCTTC
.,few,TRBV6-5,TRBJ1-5,CASSSSVEPQHF,TGTGCCAGCAGTTCGTCAGTGGAGCCCCAGCATTTT
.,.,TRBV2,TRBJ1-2,CASNPGVYGYTF,TGTGCCAGCAATCCAGGTGTCTATGGCTACACCTTC
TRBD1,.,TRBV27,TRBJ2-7,CASSTIDRARDPKYEQYF,TGTGCCAGCAGTACAATAGACAGGGCTAGGGACCCTAAATACGAGCAGTACTTC
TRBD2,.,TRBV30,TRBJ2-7,CAWRSGSSYEQYF,TGTGCCTGGAGAAGCGGGAGTAGCTACGAGCAGTACTTC
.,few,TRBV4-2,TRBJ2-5,CASSQAGAEETQYF,TGTGCCAGCAGCCAAGCCGGGGCCGAAGAGACCCAGTACTTC
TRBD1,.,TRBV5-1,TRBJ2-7,CASSFGPGQGDGSSYEQYF,TGCGCCAGCAGCTTCGGTCCGGGACAGGGGGACGGAAGCTCCTACGAGCAGTACTTC
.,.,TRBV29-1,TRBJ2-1,CSVDIWREPPNEQFF,TGCAGCGTCGATATATGGCGGGAACCTCCTAATGAGCAGTTCTTC
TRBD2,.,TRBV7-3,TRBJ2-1,CASSLSGVTNEQFF,TGTGCCAGCAGCTTGAGCGGGGTGACCAATGAGCAGTTCTTC
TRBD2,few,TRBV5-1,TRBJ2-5,CASSSGTSGGAETQYF,TGCGCCAGCAGCTCCGGGACTAGCGGGGGGGCGGAGACCCAGTACTTC
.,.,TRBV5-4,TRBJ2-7,CASSAPRGDEQYF,TGTGCCAGCAGCGCGCCTCGCGGGGACGAGCAGTACTTC
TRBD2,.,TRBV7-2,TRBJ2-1,CASSPQVRRGDYNEQFF,TGTGCCAGCAGCCCCCAGGTGAGGCGGGGGGACTACAATGAGCAGTTCTTC
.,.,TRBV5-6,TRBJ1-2,CASSLVGGTTYGYTF,TGTGCCAGCAGCCTGGTGGGCGGAACAACCTATGGCTACACCTTC
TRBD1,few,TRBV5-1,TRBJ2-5,CASSSPGGQETQYF,TGCGCCAGCAGCTCCCCAGGGGGACAAGAGACCCAGTACTTC
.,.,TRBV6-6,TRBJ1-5,CASSYVTSNQPQHF,TGTGCCAGCAGTTACGTGACTAGCAATCAGCCCCAGCATTTT
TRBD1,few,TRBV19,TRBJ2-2,CASSILQGATGELFF,TGTGCCAGTAGTATCCTACAGGGGGCGACCGGGGAGCTGTTTTTT
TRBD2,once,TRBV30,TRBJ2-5,CAWSAPRISSGRGKTQYF,TGTGCCTGGAGTGCCCCCCGGATCTCTAGCGGGAGGGGAAAGACCCAGTACTTC
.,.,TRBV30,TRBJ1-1,CAWSGKGQNTEAFF,TGTGCCTGGAGTGGGAAGGGACAGAACACTGAAGCTTTCTTT
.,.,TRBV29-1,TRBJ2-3,CSVPTTGITDTQYF,TGCAGCGTTCCCACTACAGGGATCACAGATACGCAGTATTTT
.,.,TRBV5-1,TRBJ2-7,CASSPLSPGTTEQYF,TGCGCCAGCAGTCCACTAAGCCCCGGGACCACAGAGCAGTACTTC
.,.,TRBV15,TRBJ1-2,CATSRVGGTEIYGYTF,TGTGCCACCAGCAGAGTTGGGGGTACAGAAATATATGGCTACACCTTC
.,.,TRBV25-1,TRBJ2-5,CASSRRQETQYF,TGTGCCAGCAGTAGGCGGCAAGAGACCCAGTACTTC
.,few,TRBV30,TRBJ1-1,CAWSGVSGDTEAFF,TGTGCCTGGAGTGGTGTCTCGGGGGATACTGAAGCTTTCTTT
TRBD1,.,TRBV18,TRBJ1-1,CASSTLRGDGTEAFF,TGTGCCAGCTCAACTCTCAGGGGGGATGGCACTGAAGCTTTCTTT
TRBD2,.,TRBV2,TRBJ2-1,CASRLGTSGSRTYNEQFF,TGTGCCAGCAGGCTCGGGACTAGCGGGAGTAGAACCTACAATGAGCAGTTCTTC
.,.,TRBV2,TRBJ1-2,CASRRGPNYGYTF,TGTGCCAGCAGAAGGGGTCCTAACTATGGCTACACCTTC